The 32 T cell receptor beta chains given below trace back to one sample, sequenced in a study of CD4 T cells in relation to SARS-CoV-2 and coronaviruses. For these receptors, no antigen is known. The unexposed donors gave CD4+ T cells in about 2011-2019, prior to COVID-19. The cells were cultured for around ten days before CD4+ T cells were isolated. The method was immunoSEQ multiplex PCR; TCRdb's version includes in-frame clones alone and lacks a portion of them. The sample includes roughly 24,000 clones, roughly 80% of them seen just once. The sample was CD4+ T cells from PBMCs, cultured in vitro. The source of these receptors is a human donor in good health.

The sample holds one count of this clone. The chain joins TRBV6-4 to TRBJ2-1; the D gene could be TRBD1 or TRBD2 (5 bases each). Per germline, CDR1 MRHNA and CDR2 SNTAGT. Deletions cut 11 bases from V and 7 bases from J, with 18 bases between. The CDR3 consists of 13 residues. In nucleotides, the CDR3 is TGTGCCCCCGAGGGGCGAGTTAGGAATGAGCAGTTCTTC. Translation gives CAPEGRVRNEQFF.

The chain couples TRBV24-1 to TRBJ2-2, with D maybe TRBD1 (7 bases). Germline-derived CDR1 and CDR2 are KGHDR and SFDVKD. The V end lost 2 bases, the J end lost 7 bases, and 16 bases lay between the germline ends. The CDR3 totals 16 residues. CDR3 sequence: CATSDWTRQGGGELFF. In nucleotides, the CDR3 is TGTGCCACCAGTGATTGGACCCGACAGGGAGGCGGGGAGCTGTTTTTT.

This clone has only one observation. The CDR3 spells CASSFRDRSYEQYF. CDR3 nucleotide sequence: TGTGCCAGCAGTTTTCGGGACCGTTCCTACGAGCAGTACTTC. The chain carries TRBV4-2 and TRBJ2-7; TRBD1 or TRBD2 may be the D gene (5 bases each). V was clipped by 6 bases and J by 1 base, with 13 bases between them. Looked up from germline, CDR1 is LGHNA and CDR2 is YNFKEQ. This CDR3 has 14 amino acids.

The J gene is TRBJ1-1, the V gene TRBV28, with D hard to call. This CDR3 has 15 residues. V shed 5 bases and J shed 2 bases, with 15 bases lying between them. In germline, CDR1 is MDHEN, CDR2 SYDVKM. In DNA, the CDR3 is TGTGCCAGCAGTCTGAGTTTTCTTTCCAACACTGAAGCTTTCTTT. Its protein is CASSLSFLSNTEAFF.

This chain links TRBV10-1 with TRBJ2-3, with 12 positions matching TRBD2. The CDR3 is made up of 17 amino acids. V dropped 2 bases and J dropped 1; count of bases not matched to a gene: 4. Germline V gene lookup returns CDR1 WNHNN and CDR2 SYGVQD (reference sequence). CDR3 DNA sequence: TGCGCCAGCAGTGAGGGACTAGCGGGAAGGGGCACAGATACGCAGTATTTT. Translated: CASSEGLAGRGTDTQYF.

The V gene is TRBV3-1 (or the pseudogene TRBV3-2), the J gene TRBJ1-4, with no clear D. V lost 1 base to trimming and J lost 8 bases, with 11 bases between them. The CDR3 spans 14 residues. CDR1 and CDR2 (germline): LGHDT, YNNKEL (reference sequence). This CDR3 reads CASSQATGMEKLFF. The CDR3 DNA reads TGTGCCAGCAGCCAAGCCACGGGGATGGAAAAACTGTTTTTT.

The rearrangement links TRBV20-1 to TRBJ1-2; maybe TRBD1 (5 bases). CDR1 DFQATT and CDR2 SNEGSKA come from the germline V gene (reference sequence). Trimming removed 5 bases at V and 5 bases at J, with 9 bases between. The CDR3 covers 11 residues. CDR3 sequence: CSASGHYGYTF. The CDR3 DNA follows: TGCAGTGCTTCAGGGCATTATGGCTACACCTTC.

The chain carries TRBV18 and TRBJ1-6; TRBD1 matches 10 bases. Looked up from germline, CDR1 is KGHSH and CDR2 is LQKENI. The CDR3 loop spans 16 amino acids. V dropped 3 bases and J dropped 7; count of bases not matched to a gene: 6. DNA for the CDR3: TGTGCCAGCTCACCGGGGACAGGGGATGACAATTCACCCCTCCACTTT. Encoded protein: CASSPGTGDDNSPLHF.

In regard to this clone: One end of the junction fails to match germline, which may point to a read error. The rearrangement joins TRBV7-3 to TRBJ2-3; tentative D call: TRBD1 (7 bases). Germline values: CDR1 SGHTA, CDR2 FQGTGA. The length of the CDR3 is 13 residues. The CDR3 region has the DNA TGTGCCAGCAGCTTGGGATCGGGGGACAGTTTGAATTTT. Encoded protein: CASSLGSGDSLNF.

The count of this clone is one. The CDR3 sequence is CASSIVPDSYEQYF. In DNA form, the CDR3 reads TGTGCCAGTAGTATTGTCCCGGACAGCTACGAGCAGTACTTC. The V call is TRBV19, the J call TRBJ2-7; tentative D call: TRBD1 (6 bases). Germline V CDR1 and CDR2: LNHDA, SQIVND (reference sequence). V dropped 3 bases and J dropped 3 bases, with 12 bases sitting between them. The CDR3 length is 14 residues.

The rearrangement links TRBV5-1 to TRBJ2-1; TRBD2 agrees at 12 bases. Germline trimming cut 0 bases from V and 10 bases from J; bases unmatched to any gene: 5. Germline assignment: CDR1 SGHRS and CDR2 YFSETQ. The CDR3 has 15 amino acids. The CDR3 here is CASSLGTSGTQEQFF. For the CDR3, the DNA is TGCGCCAGCAGCTTGGGGACTAGCGGGACCCAAGAGCAGTTCTTC.

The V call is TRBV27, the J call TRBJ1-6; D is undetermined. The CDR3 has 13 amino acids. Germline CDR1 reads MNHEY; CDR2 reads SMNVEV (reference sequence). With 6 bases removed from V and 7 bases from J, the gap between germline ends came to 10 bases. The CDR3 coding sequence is TGTGCCAGCAGCGGCGTGAGGAATTCACCCCTCCACTTT. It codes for CASSGVRNSPLHF.

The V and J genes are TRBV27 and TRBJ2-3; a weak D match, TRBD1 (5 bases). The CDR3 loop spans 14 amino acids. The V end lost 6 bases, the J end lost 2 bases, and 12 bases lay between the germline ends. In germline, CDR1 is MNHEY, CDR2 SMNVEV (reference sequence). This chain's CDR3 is CASRGGQFTDTQYF. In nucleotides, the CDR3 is TGTGCCAGCAGAGGTGGACAATTCACAGATACGCAGTATTTT.

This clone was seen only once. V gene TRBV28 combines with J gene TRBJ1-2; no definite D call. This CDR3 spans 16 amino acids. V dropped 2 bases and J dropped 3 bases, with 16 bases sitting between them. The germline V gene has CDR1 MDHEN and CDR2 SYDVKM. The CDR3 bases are TGTGCCAGCAGTTTAACCCAATCGGCACTTTACTATGGCTACACCTTC. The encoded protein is CASSLTQSALYYGYTF.

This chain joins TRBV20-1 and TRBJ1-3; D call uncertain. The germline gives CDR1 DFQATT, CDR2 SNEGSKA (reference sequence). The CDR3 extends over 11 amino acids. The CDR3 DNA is TGCAGGGCAAACGACGGAAACACCATATATTTT. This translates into CRANDGNTIYF.

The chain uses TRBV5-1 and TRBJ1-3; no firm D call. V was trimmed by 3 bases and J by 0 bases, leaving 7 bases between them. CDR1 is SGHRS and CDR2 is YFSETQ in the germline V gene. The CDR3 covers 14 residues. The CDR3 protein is CASSWGSSGNTIYF. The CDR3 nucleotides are TGCGCCAGCAGCTGGGGTTCCTCTGGAAACACCATATATTTT.

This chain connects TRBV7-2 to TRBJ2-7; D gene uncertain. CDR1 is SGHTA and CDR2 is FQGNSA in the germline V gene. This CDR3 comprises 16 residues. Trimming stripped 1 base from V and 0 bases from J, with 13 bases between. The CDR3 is CASSLVGTGSSYEQYF. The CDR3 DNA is TGTGCCAGCAGCTTAGTTGGCACTGGAAGCTCCTACGAGCAGTACTTC.

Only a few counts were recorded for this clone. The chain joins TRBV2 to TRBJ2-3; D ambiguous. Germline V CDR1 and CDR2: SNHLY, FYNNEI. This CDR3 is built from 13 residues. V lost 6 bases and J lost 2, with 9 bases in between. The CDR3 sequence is CASRSRYTDTQYF. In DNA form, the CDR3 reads TGTGCCAGCAGGTCCCGATACACAGATACGCAGTATTTT. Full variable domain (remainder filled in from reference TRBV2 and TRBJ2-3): EPEVTQTPSHQVTQMGQEVILRCVPISNHLYFYWYRQILGQKVEFLVSFYNNEISEKSEIFDDQFSVERPDGSNFTLKIRSTKLEDSAMYFCASRSRYTDTQYFGPGTRLTVL.

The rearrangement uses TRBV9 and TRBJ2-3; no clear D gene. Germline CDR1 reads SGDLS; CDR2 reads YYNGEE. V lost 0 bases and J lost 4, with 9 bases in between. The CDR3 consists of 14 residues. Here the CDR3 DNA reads TGTGCCAGCAGCGTAGCGATTTCCCCAGATACGCAGTATTTT. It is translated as CASSVAISPDTQYF.

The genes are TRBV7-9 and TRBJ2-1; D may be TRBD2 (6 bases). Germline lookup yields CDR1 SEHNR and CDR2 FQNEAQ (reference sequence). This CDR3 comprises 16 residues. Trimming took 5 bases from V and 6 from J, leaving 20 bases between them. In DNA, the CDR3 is TGTGCCAGCAGCCCCCGAGGGTCGGGAGATAGCAATGAGCAGTTCTTC. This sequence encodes CASSPRGSGDSNEQFF.

The DNA of the CDR3 is TGTGCCAGCAGTTTAGTAGAGGGAGGAGGGAGCTACAGCGGCCCCTACGAGCAGTACTTC. Protein sequence: CASSLVEGGGSYSGPYEQYF. The genes are TRBV28 and TRBJ2-7; D possibly corresponds to TRBD2 (6 bases). Trimming removed 2 bases at V and 2 bases at J, with 28 bases between. The CDR3 is 20 residues long. Germline lookup yields CDR1 MDHEN and CDR2 SYDVKM.

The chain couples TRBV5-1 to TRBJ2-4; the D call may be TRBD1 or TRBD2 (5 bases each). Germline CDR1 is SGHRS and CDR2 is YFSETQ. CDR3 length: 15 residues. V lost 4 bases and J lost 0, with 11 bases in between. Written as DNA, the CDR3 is TGCGCCAGCAGCCAGGGACCGGTAGCCAAAAACATTCAGTACTTC. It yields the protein CASSQGPVAKNIQYF.

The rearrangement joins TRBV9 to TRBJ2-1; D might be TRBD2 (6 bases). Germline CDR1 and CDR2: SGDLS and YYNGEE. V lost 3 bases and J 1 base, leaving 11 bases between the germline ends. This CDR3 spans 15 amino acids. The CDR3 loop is CASSADSGSYNEQFF. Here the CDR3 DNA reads TGTGCCAGCAGCGCCGATAGCGGATCCTACAATGAGCAGTTCTTC.

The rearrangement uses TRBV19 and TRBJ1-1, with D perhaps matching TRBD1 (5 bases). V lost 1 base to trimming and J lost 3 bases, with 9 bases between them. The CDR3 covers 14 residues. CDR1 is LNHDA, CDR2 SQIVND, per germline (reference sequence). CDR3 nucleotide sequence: TGTGCCAGTAGTATAGCCAGGGATGACACTGAAGCTTTCTTT. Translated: CASSIARDDTEAFF.

The CDR3 bases are TGTGCCACCAGCAGGCTTTACGGGACCGGAGGGGCCAACACAGATACGCAGTATTTT. This codes for CATSRLYGTGGANTDTQYF. This chain joins TRBV15 and TRBJ2-3; a weak D match, TRBD2 (6 bases). Germline CDR1 LNHNV, CDR2 YYDKDF (reference sequence). This CDR3 region has 19 residues. The germline V and J ends were trimmed by 3 bases and 2 bases, with 24 bases remaining between them. The full variable domain, completed using reference TRBV15 and TRBJ2-3, is DAMVIQNPRYQVTQFGKPVTLSCSQTLNHNVMYWYQQKSSQAPKLLFHYYDKDFNNEADTPDNFQSRRPNTSFCFLDIRSPGLGDTAMYLCATSRLYGTGGANTDTQYFGPGTRLTVL.

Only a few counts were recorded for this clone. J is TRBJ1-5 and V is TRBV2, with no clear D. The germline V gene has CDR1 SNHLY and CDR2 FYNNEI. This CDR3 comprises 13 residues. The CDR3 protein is CVTAIGLQQPQHF. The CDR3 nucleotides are TGTGTCACAGCAATTGGACTCCAGCAGCCCCAGCATTTT. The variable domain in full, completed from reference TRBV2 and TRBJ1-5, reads EPEVTQTPSHQVTQMGQEVILRCVPISNHLYFYWYRQILGQKVEFLVSFYNNEISEKSEIFDDQFSVERPDGSNFTLKIRSTKLEDSAMYFCVTAIGLQQPQHFGDGTRLSIL.

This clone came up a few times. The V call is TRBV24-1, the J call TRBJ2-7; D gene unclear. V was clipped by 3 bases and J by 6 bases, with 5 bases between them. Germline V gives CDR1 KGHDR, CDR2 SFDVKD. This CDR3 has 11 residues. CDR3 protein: CATSDQAEQYF. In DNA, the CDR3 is TGTGCCACCAGTGATCAGGCCGAGCAGTACTTC.

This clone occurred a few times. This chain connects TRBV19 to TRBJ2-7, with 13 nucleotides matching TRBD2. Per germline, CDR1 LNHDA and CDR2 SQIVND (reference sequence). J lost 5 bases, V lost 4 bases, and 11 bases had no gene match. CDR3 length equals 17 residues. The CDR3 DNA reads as TGTGCCAGTAGTACCCCACCGACTAGCGGGAGGCGTAACGAGCAGTACTTC. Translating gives CASSTPPTSGRRNEQYF.

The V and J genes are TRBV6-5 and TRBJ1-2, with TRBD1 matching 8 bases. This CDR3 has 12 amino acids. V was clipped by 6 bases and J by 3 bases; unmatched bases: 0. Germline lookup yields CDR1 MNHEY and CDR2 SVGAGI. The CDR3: CASRQGDYGYTF. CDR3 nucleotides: TGTGCCAGCAGACAGGGGGACTATGGCTACACCTTC.

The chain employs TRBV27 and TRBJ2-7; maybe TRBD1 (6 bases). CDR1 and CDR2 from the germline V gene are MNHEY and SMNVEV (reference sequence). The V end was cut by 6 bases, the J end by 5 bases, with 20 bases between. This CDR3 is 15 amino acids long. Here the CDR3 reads CASRYRQGRGNEQYF. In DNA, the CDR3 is TGTGCCAGCAGATACCGCCAGGGGAGAGGCAACGAGCAGTACTTC.

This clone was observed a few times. CDR3 sequence: CAIQPQGYEETQYF. In DNA form, the CDR3 reads TGTGCCATCCAGCCGCAGGGATATGAAGAGACCCAGTACTTC. The chain has TRBV7-9 and TRBJ2-5, with D maybe TRBD1 (5 bases). The CDR3 contains 14 residues. The germline V gene encodes CDR1 SEHNR and CDR2 FQNEAQ (reference sequence). Trimming pared 10 bases from V and 3 bases from J, leaving 18 bases between.

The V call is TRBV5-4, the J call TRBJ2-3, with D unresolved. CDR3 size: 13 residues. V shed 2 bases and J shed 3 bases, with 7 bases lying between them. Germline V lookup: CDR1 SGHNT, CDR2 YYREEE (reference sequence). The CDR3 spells CASSLPTTDTQYF. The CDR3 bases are TGTGCCAGCAGCTTACCTACGACAGATACGCAGTATTTT.